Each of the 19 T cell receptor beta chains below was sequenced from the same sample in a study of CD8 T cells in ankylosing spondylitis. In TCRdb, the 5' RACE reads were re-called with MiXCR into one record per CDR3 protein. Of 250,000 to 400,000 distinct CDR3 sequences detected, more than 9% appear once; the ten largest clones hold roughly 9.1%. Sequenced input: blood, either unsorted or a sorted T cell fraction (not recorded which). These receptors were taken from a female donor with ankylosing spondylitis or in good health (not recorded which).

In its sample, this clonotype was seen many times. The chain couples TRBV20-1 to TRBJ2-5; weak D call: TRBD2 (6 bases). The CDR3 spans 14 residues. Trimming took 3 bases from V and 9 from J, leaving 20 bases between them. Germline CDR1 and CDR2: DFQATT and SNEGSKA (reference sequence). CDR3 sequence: CSASGLAADQAQYF. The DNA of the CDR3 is TGCAGTGCTAGTGGGTTAGCGGCCGATCAGGCCCAGTACTTC.

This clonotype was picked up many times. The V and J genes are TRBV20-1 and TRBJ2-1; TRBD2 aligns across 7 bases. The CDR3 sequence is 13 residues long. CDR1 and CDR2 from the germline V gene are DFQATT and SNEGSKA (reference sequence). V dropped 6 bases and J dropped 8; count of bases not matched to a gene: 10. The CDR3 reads CSAGGRVSDEQFF. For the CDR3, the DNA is TGCAGTGCGGGAGGGCGGGTAAGCGATGAGCAGTTCTTC.

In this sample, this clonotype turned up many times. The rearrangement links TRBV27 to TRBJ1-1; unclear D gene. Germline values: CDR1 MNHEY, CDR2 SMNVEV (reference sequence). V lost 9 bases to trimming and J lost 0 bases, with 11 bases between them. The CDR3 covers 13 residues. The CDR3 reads CASKTLMNTEAFF. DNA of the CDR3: TGTGCCAGTAAGACCTTAATGAACACTGAAGCTTTCTTT.

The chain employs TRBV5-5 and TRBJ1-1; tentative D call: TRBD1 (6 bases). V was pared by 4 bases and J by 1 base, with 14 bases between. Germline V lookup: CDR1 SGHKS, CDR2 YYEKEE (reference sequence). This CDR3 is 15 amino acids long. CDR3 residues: CASSPSGTTNTEAFF. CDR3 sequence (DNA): TGTGCCAGCAGCCCTTCGGGGACAACGAACACTGAAGCTTTCTTT.

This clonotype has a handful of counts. The CDR3 reads CSATTGVDTGELFF. The CDR3 DNA is TGCAGTGCAACGACAGGGGTGGACACCGGGGAGCTGTTTTTT. The J gene is TRBJ2-2, the V gene TRBV20-1; 8 positions agree with TRBD1. The CDR3 consists of 14 residues. CDR1 and CDR2 (germline): DFQATT, SNEGSKA (reference sequence). Losses at the gene ends were 6 bases for V and 3 bases for J; bases not matched to a gene: 6.

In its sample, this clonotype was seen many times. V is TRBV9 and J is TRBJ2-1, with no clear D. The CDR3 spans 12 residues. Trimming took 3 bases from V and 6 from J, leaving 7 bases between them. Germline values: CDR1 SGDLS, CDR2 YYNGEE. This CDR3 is CASSASANEQFF. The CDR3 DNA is TGTGCCAGCAGCGCCTCAGCCAATGAGCAGTTCTTC.

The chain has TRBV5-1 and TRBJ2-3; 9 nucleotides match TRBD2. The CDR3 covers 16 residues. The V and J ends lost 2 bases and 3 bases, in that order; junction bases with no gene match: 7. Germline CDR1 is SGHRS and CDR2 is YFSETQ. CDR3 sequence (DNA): TGCGCCAGCAGCTTTTTTCGCAGCGGGAGGACAGATACGCAGTATTTT. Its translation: CASSFFRSGRTDTQYF.

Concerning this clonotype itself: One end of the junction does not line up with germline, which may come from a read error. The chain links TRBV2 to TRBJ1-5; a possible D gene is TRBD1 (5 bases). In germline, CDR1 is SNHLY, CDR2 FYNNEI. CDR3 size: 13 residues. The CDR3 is CASSVRGFQPHHF. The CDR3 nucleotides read TGTGCCAGCAGTGTGCGGGGGTTCCAGCCCCATCATTTT.

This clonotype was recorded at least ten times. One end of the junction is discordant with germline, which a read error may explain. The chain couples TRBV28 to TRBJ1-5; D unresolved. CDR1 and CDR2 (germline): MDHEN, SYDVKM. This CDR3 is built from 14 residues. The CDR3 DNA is TGTGCCAGCACCTCTTTTGATAGCAATCGGCCCCAGCATTTT. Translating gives CASTSFDSNRPQHF.

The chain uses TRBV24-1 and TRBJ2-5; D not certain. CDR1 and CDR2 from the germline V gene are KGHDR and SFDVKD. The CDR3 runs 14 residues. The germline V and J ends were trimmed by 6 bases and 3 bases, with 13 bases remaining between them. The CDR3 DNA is TGTGCCACCAGTCCCTCACGACGGAAAGAGACCCAGTACTTC. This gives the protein CATSPSRRKETQYF.

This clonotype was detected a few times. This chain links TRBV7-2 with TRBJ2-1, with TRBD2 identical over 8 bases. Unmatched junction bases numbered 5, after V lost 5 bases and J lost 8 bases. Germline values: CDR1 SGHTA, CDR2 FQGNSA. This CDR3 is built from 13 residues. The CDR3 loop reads CASSPNSGDEQFF. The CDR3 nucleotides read TGTGCCAGCAGCCCCAATAGCGGGGATGAGCAGTTCTTC.

CDR3 sequence: CSARDPRAVYEQYF. For the CDR3, the DNA is TGCAGTGCTAGAGATCCCAGGGCTGTCTACGAGCAGTACTTC. This chain links TRBV20-1 with TRBJ2-7; D is perhaps TRBD1 (5 bases). The length of the CDR3 is 14 residues. V was pared by 0 bases and J by 3 bases, with 12 bases between. Germline CDR1 is DFQATT and CDR2 is SNEGSKA (reference sequence).

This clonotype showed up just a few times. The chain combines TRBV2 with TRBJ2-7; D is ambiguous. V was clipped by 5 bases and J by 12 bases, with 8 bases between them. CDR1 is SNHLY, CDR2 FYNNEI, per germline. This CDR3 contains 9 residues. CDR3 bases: TGTGCCAGCAGTCCGCCGGGGTACTTC. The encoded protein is CASSPPGYF.

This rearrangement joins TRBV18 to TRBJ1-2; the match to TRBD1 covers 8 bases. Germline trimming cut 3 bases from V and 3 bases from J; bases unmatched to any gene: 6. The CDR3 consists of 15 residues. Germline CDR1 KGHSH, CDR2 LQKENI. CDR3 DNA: TGTGCCAGCTCACCTACAGGGGGATCCCACTATGGCTACACCTTC. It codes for CASSPTGGSHYGYTF.

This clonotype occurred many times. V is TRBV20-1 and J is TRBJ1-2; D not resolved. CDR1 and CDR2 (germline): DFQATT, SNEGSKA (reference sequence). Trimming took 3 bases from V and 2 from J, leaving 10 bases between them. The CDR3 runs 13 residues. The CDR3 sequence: CSASPPNNYGYTF. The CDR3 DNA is TGCAGTGCTAGTCCGCCAAACAACTATGGCTACACCTTC.

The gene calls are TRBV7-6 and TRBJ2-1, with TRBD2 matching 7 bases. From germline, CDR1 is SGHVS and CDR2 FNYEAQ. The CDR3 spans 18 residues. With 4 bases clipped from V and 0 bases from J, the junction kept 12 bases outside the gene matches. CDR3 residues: CASSSSAGVSYSYNEQFF. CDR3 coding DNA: TGTGCCAGCAGCTCCTCGGCGGGAGTCTCCTACTCCTACAATGAGCAGTTCTTC.

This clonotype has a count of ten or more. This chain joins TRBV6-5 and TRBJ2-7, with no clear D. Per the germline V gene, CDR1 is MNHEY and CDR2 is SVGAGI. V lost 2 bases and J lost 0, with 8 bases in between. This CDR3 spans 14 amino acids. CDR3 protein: CASSYRLSSYEQYF. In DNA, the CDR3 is TGTGCCAGCAGTTACAGGCTAAGCTCCTACGAGCAGTACTTC.

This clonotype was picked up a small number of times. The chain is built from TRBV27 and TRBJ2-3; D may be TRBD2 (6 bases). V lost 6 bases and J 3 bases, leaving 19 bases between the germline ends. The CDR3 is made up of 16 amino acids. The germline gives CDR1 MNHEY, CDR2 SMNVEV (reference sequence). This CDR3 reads CASSPRARGRTDTQYF. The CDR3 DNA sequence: TGTGCCAGCAGCCCTAGGGCTAGAGGGAGGACAGATACGCAGTATTTT.

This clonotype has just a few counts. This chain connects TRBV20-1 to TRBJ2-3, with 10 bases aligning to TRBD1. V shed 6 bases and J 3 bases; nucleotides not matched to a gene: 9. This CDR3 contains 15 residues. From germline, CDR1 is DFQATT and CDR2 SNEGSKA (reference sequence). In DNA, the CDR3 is TGCAGTGCCCTTCCCGGGACAGGGGCAACAGATACGCAGTATTTT. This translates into CSALPGTGATDTQYF.